These 31 T cell receptor beta chains were all obtained from the same sample, sequenced in a study of cytomegalovirus exposure and HLA in healthy donors. Amplification used 60 Vbeta primers and 13 Jbeta primers. Measured with immunoSEQ multiplex PCR; TCRdb has only the in-frame clones, and not every one. The sample consists of 150,000 to 200,000 clones, 65% to 70% of them appearing once. Sequencing used PBMCs. All receptors come from a man aged 30 to 39 in good health and CMV-seropositive.

The V call is TRBV13, the J call TRBJ2-1; a possible D gene is TRBD2 (6 bases). With 5 bases removed from V and 4 bases from J, the gap between germline ends came to 12 bases. The CDR3 is 14 residues long. Germline assignment: CDR1 PRHDT and CDR2 FYEKMQ (reference sequence). CDR3 DNA: TGTGCCAGCAGCCTCGGGAGTGGGTACAATGAGCAGTTCTTC. This codes for CASSLGSGYNEQFF. Drawing the rest from reference TRBV13 and TRBJ2-1, the complete variable domain is AAGVIQSPRHLIKEKRETATLKCYPIPRHDTVYWYQQGPGQDPQFLISFYEKMQSDKGSIPDRFSAQQFSDYHSELNMSSLELGDSALYFCASSLGSGYNEQFFGPGTRLTVL.

The gene calls are TRBV7-8 and TRBJ2-3, with 12 nucleotides matching TRBD2. J was trimmed by 0 bases and V by 2 bases; bases with no gene match: 12. The germline CDR1 and CDR2 sequences are SGHVS and FQNEAQ. The CDR3 has 20 amino acids. The chain's CDR3 is CASSLNGLAGSATSTDTQYF. CDR3 DNA sequence: TGTGCCAGCAGCTTAAACGGACTAGCGGGATCGGCCACTAGCACAGATACGCAGTATTTT.

The chain carries TRBV2 and TRBJ1-2; D remains unclear. V was trimmed by 6 bases and J by 8 bases, leaving 13 bases between them. There are 12 residues in the CDR3. From germline, CDR1 is SNHLY and CDR2 FYNNEI. As DNA, the CDR3 is TGTGCCAGCAGCTTGGAGCTGCGGGGCTACACCTTC. It translates to CASSLELRGYTF.

V is TRBV14 and J is TRBJ2-1; 10 nucleotides agree with TRBD1. This CDR3 contains 16 residues. Germline loops: CDR1 SGHDN, CDR2 FVKESK. After removal of 4 bases from V and 7 bases from J, the junction contained 10 bases not matched to a gene. CDR3 nucleotide sequence: TGTGCCAGCAGCCCCCTAGGACAGGGGGAACGTAATGAGCAGTTCTTC. Translating gives CASSPLGQGERNEQFF.

The rearrangement joins TRBV6-5 to TRBJ2-1; 10 nucleotides match TRBD2. V shed 6 bases and J 9 bases; nucleotides not matched to a gene: 8. Germline CDR1 is MNHEY and CDR2 is SVGAGI. The CDR3 length is 14 residues. This CDR3 is CASRKTSGYVEQFF. For the CDR3, the DNA is TGTGCCAGCAGGAAGACTAGCGGGTATGTTGAGCAGTTCTTC.

The CDR3 spells CATRGNTEAFF. CDR3 DNA: TGTGCCACCCGAGGAAACACTGAAGCTTTCTTT. The chain carries TRBV27 and TRBJ1-1; D uncertain. Germline loops: CDR1 MNHEY, CDR2 SMNVEV (reference sequence). This CDR3 is built from 11 residues. V was cut by 10 bases and J by 2 bases, with 8 bases left in between.

This clone was counted only a few times. V usage is TRBV19 and J usage is TRBJ1-2, with D unresolved. Germline lookup yields CDR1 LNHDA and CDR2 SQIVND (reference sequence). The CDR3 is 14 amino acids. V lost 4 bases, J lost 0 bases, and 9 bases lay in between. In DNA form, the CDR3 reads TGTGCCAGTAGTAGGGCCGAAGCTAACTATGGCTACACCTTC. Its protein product is CASSRAEANYGYTF.

The V call is TRBV9, the J call TRBJ2-7; 8 bases fit TRBD2. Trimming cost V 2 bases and J 2 bases; bases outside gene matches: 6. The germline CDR1 and CDR2 sequences are SGDLS and YYNGEE. This CDR3 comprises 15 residues. The CDR3 loop is CASSVGLADAYEQYF. CDR3 DNA: TGTGCCAGCAGCGTTGGACTAGCAGACGCCTACGAGCAGTACTTC.

J is TRBJ2-1 and V is TRBV5-8, with 9 bases that match TRBD2. The ends lost 3 bases at V and 1 base at J; junction bases unmatched: 2. Germline V gives CDR1 SGHTS, CDR2 YDEGEE. There are 15 residues in the CDR3. CDR3 nucleotide sequence: TGTGCCAGCAGCTCCAGCGGGAGGTCCTACAATGAGCAGTTCTTC. Translating it yields CASSSSGRSYNEQFF.

V usage is TRBV18 and J usage is TRBJ1-4; the match to TRBD1 covers 7 bases. The trim removed 3 bases at V and 1 base at J, leaving 11 bases unmatched. Germline V CDR1 and CDR2: KGHSH, LQKENI. CDR3 size: 18 residues. The CDR3 DNA reads as TGTGCCAGCTCACCGACAGGGCACCTTAGGGGAACTAATGAAAAACTGTTTTTT. Its translation: CASSPTGHLRGTNEKLFF. The whole variable domain, remainder taken from reference TRBV18 and TRBJ1-4, is NAGVMQNPRHLVRRRGQEARLRCSPMKGHSHVYWYRQLPEEGLKFMVYLQKENIIDESGMPKERFSAEFPKEGPSILRIQQVVRGDSAAYFCASSPTGHLRGTNEKLFFGSGTQLSVL.

The V and J genes are TRBV7-9 and TRBJ2-7; D is unresolved. This CDR3 contains 11 residues. Germline CDR1 reads SEHNR; CDR2 reads FQNEAQ (reference sequence). The V gene lost 5 bases and the J gene lost 5 bases, with 7 bases spanning the gap. The CDR3 is CASSPVDEQYF. The CDR3 bases are TGTGCCAGCAGCCCTGTTGACGAGCAGTACTTC.

The rearrangement joins TRBV7-3 to TRBJ2-1; D is unclear. Germline values: CDR1 SGHTA, CDR2 FQGTGA. The length of the CDR3 is 14 residues. The V end lost 5 bases, the J end lost 9 bases, and 17 bases lay between the germline ends. CDR3 nucleotide sequence: TGTGCCAGCAGCCCCCTCGAAAGTGCCGGTGAGCAGTTCTTC. It translates to CASSPLESAGEQFF.

This chain joins TRBV4-1 and TRBJ2-7; D not certain. CDR3 length equals 15 residues. Germline V CDR1 and CDR2: MGHRA, YSYEKL. V was clipped by 0 bases and J by 4 bases, with 13 bases between them. The CDR3 coding sequence is TGCGCCAGCAGCCAAGATTTGATGGTAGTGTACGAGCAGTACTTC. Its protein is CASSQDLMVVYEQYF.

This chain uses TRBV7-9 with TRBJ2-7; a possible D gene is TRBD2 (5 bases). V shed 5 bases and J shed 9 bases, with 11 bases lying between them. Looked up from germline, CDR1 is SEHNR and CDR2 is FQNEAQ (reference sequence). The CDR3 has 11 amino acids. The chain's CDR3 is CASSRDEGQYF. Written as DNA, the CDR3 is TGTGCCAGCAGCCGGGATGAGGGGCAGTACTTC.

The chain links TRBV27 to TRBJ1-2; 10 bases align to TRBD1. Germline loops: CDR1 MNHEY, CDR2 SMNVEV (reference sequence). The CDR3 extends over 13 amino acids. V was clipped by 3 bases and J by 8 bases; unmatched bases: 3. The CDR3 spells CASSLTGGAGYTF. CDR3 DNA sequence: TGTGCCAGCAGTTTGACAGGGGGCGCGGGCTACACCTTC.

The chain employs TRBV5-5 and TRBJ2-1, with a tentative D call TRBD2 (5 bases). CDR3 length: 16 amino acids. V was pared by 4 bases and J by 5 bases, with 19 bases between. In germline, CDR1 is SGHKS, CDR2 YYEKEE (reference sequence). The CDR3 is CASSPRAGLQDNEQFF. The CDR3 DNA is TGTGCCAGCAGCCCCCGCGCGGGTTTACAAGACAATGAGCAGTTCTTC.

This clone has more than one count but fewer than ten. The V and J genes are TRBV6-5 and TRBJ2-1, with a weak D call TRBD1 (5 bases). V dropped 0 bases and J dropped 7 bases, with 10 bases sitting between them. The CDR3 is 14 amino acids. Germline CDR1 is MNHEY and CDR2 is SVGAGI. CDR3 nucleotides: TGTGCCAGCAGTTACTCGAAGGGGTGGAATGAGCAGTTCTTC. Its protein is CASSYSKGWNEQFF.

This clone has only a few counts. The chain uses TRBV6-5 and TRBJ1-5; 10 bases align to TRBD1. The germline V gene has CDR1 MNHEY and CDR2 SVGAGI. The CDR3 sequence is 15 residues long. Germline trimming cut 5 bases from V and 4 bases from J; bases unmatched to any gene: 5. The CDR3 spells CASSGTGAGNQPQHF. CDR3 DNA sequence: TGTGCCAGCAGTGGGACAGGGGCAGGGAATCAGCCCCAGCATTTT.

The chain recombines TRBV19 with TRBJ1-5; 8 positions agree with TRBD1. V shed 5 bases, J shed 2 bases, and the junction held 5 bases outside the gene matches. Germline assignment: CDR1 LNHDA and CDR2 SQIVND (reference sequence). This CDR3 contains 15 residues. DNA for the CDR3: TGTGCCAGTAGTGGCCTGACAGGGGGCAATCAGCCCCAGCATTTT. As protein: CASSGLTGGNQPQHF.

The chain combines TRBV28 with TRBJ1-5, with D possibly matching TRBD1 (5 bases). Germline V CDR1 and CDR2: MDHEN, SYDVKM. The CDR3 has 15 residues. The V end was cut by 6 bases, the J end by 0 bases, with 12 bases between. The CDR3 is CASSHRQNSNQPQHF. For the CDR3, the DNA is TGTGCCAGCAGCCACCGACAGAATAGCAATCAGCCCCAGCATTTT.

The chain combines TRBV6-1 with TRBJ2-2; TRBD2 aligns across 12 bases. Germline CDR1 MNHNS, CDR2 SASEGT. V lost 4 bases, J lost 2 bases, and 5 bases stayed unmatched. The CDR3 covers 17 residues. CDR3: CASSVLAGGLNTGELFF. CDR3 bases: TGTGCCAGCAGTGTACTAGCGGGAGGCCTCAACACCGGGGAGCTGTTTTTT.

In its sample, this clone was seen once. The chain has TRBV5-1 and TRBJ1-4, with 10 bases fitting TRBD1. Germline V gene data show CDR1 as SGHRS and CDR2 as YFSETQ. The CDR3 runs to 20 residues. V lost 3 bases, J lost 3 bases, and 17 bases stayed unmatched. The CDR3, as DNA: TGCGCCAGCAGCTATAGACAGGGGGCGCCTCGGGGCACAGCTAATGAAAAACTGTTTTTT. Translation gives CASSYRQGAPRGTANEKLFF.

The chain has TRBV7-2 and TRBJ1-1, with 10 bases lining up with TRBD1. Unmatched junction bases numbered 6, after V lost 6 bases and J lost 5 bases. The CDR3 covers 14 residues. CDR1 SGHTA and CDR2 FQGNSA come from the germline V gene. CDR3 residues: CASRTGGLSTEAFF. The CDR3 DNA follows: TGTGCCAGCAGGACAGGGGGCCTAAGTACTGAAGCTTTCTTT.

The chain joins TRBV30 to TRBJ2-5; 9 positions agree with TRBD2. Trimming at V came to 6 bases and at J to 5 bases, leaving 10 bases not matched to a gene. Germline CDR1 is GTSNPN and CDR2 is SVGIG (reference sequence). The CDR3 length is 14 residues. The CDR3 reads CACSAGGPSETQYF. The CDR3 coding sequence is TGTGCCTGTTCCGCGGGAGGGCCGTCGGAGACCCAGTACTTC.

The CDR3 nucleotides are TGTGCCAGCTCACCAGGACTAGCCATTGAGCAGTTCTTC. Its translation: CASSPGLAIEQFF. The J gene is TRBJ2-1, the V gene TRBV18; 8 positions match TRBD2. This CDR3 is 13 amino acids long. V gave up 2 bases and J gave up 9 bases; unmatched junction bases: 3. CDR1 is KGHSH, CDR2 LQKENI, per germline.

This clone was counted a few times. This chain links TRBV6-6 with TRBJ1-1; unclear D gene. V was clipped by 0 bases and J by 1 base, with 12 bases between them. The CDR3 sequence is 16 residues long. CDR1 is MNHNY and CDR2 is SVGAGI in the germline V gene (reference sequence). The CDR3 bases are TGTGCCAGCAGTTACTCGATGGCGGCTACGAACACTGAAGCTTTCTTT. Its translation: CASSYSMAATNTEAFF.

This clone has just one count. The chain couples TRBV27 to TRBJ2-1; 9 positions agree with TRBD2. V shed 6 bases, J shed 8 bases, and the junction held 11 bases outside the gene matches. The CDR3 is 15 residues long. Germline values: CDR1 MNHEY, CDR2 SMNVEV (reference sequence). CDR3 sequence reads: CASSHRTSANDEQFF. CDR3 nucleotide sequence: TGTGCCAGCAGCCACCGGACTAGCGCTAACGATGAGCAGTTCTTC.

This chain connects TRBV29-1 to TRBJ2-3, with a weak D call TRBD2 (6 bases). CDR3 size: 15 residues. The germline gives CDR1 SQVTM, CDR2 ANQGSEA. Between the trimmed V and J ends, which lost 7 bases and 0 bases, there was a span of 17 bases. The chain's CDR3 is CSADAEGPSTDTQYF. In DNA form, the CDR3 reads TGCAGCGCTGACGCGGAGGGGCCGAGCACAGATACGCAGTATTTT.

The J gene is TRBJ2-1, the V gene TRBV2; possible D gene TRBD2, 6 bases. The CDR3 runs to 15 residues. V was cut by 2 bases and J by 7 bases, with 15 bases left in between. Germline CDR1 reads SNHLY; CDR2 reads FYNNEI. The CDR3 nucleotides read TGTGCCAGCAGTGAACGCGGGGACGGAGTGAATGAGCAGTTCTTC. Protein sequence: CASSERGDGVNEQFF.

The chain links TRBV7-3 to TRBJ1-1, with D perhaps matching TRBD1 (5 bases). Germline V gene lookup returns CDR1 SGHTA and CDR2 FQGTGA. The CDR3 is 15 amino acids. V was cut by 5 bases and J by 3 bases, with 16 bases left in between. The CDR3 bases are TGTGCCAGCAGCCCCCGAGGTGGGGGGTACACTGAAGCTTTCTTT. Its protein product is CASSPRGGGYTEAFF.

This chain joins TRBV5-1 and TRBJ2-3, with TRBD2 matching over 8 bases. The trim removed 1 base at V and 2 bases at J, leaving 3 bases unmatched. The CDR3 consists of 15 residues. Germline lookup yields CDR1 SGHRS and CDR2 YFSETQ. CDR3 DNA sequence: TGCGCCAGCAGCTTGAGCGGGAGTGTCACAGATACGCAGTATTTT. Translating it yields CASSLSGSVTDTQYF.